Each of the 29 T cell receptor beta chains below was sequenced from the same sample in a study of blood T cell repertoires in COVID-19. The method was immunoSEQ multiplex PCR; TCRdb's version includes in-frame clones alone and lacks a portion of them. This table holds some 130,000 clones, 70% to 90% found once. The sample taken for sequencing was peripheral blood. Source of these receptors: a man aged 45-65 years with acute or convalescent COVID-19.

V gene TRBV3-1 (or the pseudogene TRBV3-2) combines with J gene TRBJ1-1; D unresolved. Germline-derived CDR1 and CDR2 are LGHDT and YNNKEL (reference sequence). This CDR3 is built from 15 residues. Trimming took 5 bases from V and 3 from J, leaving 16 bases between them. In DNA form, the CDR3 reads TGTGCCAGCAGCGCGGGATCCACCAGCTACACTGAAGCTTTCTTT. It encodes CASSAGSTSYTEAFF.

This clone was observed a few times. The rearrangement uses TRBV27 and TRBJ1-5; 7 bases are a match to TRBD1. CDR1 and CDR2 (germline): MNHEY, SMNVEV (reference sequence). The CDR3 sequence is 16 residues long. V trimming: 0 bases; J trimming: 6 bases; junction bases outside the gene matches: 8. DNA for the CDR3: TGTGCCAGCAGTTTATCGGTGGGGACAGCAGGTCAGCCCCAGCATTTT. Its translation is CASSLSVGTAGQPQHF.

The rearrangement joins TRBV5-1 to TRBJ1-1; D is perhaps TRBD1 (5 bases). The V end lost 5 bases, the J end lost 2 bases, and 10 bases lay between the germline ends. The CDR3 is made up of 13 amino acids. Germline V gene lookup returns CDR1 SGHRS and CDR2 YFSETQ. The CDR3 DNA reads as TGCGCCAGCAGGATTGGACAAAACACTGAAGCTTTCTTT. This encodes CASRIGQNTEAFF.

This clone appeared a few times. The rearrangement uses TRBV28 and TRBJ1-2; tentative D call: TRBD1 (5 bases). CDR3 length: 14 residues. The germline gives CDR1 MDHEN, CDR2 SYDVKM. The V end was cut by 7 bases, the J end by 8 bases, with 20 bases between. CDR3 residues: CASNFPTGGFGYTF. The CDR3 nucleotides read TGTGCCAGCAACTTCCCAACGGGGGGGTTCGGCTACACCTTC.

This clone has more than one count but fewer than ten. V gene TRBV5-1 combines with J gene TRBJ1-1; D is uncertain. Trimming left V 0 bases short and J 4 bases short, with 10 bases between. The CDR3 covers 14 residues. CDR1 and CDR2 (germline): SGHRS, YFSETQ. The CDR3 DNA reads TGCGCCAGCAGCTTGGAACAACCAGGCACTGAAGCTTTCTTT. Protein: CASSLEQPGTEAFF.

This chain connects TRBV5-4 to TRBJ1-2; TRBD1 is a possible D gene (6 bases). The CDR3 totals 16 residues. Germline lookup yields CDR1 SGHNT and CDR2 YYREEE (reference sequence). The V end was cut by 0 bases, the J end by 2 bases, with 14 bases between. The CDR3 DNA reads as TGTGCCAGCAGCTTGGGCGGGGGGCAACCAAACTATGGCTACACCTTC. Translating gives CASSLGGGQPNYGYTF.

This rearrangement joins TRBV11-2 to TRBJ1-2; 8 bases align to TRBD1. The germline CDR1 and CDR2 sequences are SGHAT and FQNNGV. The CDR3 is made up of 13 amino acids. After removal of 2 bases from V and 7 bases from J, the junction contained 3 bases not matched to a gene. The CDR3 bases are TGTGCCAGCAGCTTATCAGGGGGCGGTGGCTACACCTTC. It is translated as CASSLSGGGGYTF. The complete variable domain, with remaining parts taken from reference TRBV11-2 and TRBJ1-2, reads EAGVAQSPRYKIIEKRQSVAFWCNPISGHATLYWYQQILGQGPKLLIQFQNNGVVDDSQLPKDRFSAERLKGVDSTLKIQPAKLEDSAVYLCASSLSGGGGYTFGSGTRLTVV.

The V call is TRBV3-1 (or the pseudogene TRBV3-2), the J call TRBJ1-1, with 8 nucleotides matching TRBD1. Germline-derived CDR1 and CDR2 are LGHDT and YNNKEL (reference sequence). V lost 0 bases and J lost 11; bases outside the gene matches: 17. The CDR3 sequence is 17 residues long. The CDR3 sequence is CASSQDRGGQGGNVAFF. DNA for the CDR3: TGTGCCAGCAGCCAAGATCGTGGCGGACAGGGAGGAAATGTGGCTTTCTTT.

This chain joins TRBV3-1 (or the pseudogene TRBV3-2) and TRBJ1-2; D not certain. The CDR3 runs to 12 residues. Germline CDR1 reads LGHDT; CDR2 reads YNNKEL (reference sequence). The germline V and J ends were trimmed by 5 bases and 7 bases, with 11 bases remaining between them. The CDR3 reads CASSGEVGGYTF. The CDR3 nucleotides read TGTGCCAGCAGCGGGGAGGTTGGTGGCTACACCTTC.

The CDR3 nucleotides are TGTGCCAGCAGCCACAGGGGATCGGAGACCCAGTACTTC. This sequence encodes CASSHRGSETQYF. The chain links TRBV5-8 to TRBJ2-5, with 7 nucleotides matching TRBD1. V was clipped by 4 bases and J by 5 bases; unmatched bases: 5. Germline V gene data show CDR1 as SGHTS and CDR2 as YDEGEE. The CDR3 totals 13 residues.

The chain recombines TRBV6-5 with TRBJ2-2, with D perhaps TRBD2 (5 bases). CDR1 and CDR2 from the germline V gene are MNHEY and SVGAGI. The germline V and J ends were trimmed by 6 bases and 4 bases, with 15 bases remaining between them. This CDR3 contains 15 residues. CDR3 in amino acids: CASSQTTLGTGELFF. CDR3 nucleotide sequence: TGTGCCAGCAGCCAGACTACTCTGGGCACCGGGGAGCTGTTTTTT.

Written as DNA, the CDR3 is TGTGCCAGCAGCGTAAATGTTGGGGGCCCGGATGAGCAGTTCTTC. It encodes CASSVNVGGPDEQFF. V and J are TRBV9 and TRBJ2-1, with D possibly matching TRBD1 (6 bases). V was trimmed by 1 base and J by 8 bases, leaving 16 bases between them. This CDR3 is 15 amino acids long. Germline V lookup: CDR1 SGDLS, CDR2 YYNGEE.

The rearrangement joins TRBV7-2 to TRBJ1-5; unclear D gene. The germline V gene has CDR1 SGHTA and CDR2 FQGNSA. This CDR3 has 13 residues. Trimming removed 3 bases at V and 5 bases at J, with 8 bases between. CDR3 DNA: TGTGCCAGCAGCTTGAGGGTGGATCAGCCCCAGCATTTT. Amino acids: CASSLRVDQPQHF.

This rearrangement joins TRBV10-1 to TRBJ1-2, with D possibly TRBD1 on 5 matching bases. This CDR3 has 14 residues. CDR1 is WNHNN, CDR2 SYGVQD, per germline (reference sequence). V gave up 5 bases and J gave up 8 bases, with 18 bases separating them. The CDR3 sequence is CASSPQVSAGGYTF. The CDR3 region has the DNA TGCGCCAGCAGTCCACAGGTCTCAGCGGGAGGCTACACCTTC.

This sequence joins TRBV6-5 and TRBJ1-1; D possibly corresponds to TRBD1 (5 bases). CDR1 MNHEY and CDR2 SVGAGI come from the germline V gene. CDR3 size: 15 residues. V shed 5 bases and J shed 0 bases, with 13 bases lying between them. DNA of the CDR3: TGTGCCAGCAGTCGCCCACCAGGGCTGAACACTGAAGCTTTCTTT. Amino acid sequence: CASSRPPGLNTEAFF.

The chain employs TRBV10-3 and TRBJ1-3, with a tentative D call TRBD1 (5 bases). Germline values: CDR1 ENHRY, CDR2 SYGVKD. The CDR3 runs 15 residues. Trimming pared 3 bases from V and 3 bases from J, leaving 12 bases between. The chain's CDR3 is CAISEGQGIGNTIYF. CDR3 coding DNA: TGTGCCATCAGTGAAGGGCAGGGAATTGGAAACACCATATATTTT.

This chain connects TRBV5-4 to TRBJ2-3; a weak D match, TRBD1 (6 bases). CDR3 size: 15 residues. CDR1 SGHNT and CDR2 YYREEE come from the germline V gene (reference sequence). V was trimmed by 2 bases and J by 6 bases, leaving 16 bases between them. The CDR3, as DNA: TGTGCCAGCAGCTTACGTGGGGGCATCGGTGATACGCAGTATTTT. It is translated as CASSLRGGIGDTQYF.

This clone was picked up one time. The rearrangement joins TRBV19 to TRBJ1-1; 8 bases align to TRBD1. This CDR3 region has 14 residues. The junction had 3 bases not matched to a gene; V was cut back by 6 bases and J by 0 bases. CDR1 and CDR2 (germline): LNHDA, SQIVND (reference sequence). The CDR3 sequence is CASSRTGMNTEAFF. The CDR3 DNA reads TGTGCCAGTAGCCGGACAGGGATGAACACTGAAGCTTTCTTT.

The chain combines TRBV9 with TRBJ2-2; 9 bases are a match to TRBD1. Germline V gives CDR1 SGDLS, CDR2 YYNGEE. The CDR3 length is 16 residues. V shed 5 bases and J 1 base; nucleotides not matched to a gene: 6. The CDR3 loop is CASRAQTGGNTGELFF. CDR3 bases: TGTGCCAGCAGGGCCCAGACAGGGGGGAACACCGGGGAGCTGTTTTTT.

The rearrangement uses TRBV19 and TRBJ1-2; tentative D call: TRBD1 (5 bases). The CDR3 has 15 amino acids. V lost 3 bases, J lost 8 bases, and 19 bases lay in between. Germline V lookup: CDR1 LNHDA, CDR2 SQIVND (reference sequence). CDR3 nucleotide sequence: TGTGCCAGTAGTATGAGCGAAGGGGCCCGGAGCGGCTACACCTTC. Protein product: CASSMSEGARSGYTF.

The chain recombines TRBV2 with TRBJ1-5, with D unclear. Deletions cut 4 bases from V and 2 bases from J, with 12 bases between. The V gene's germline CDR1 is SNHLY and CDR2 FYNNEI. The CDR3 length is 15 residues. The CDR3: CASSGGNEGNQPQHF. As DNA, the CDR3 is TGTGCCAGCAGTGGAGGGAATGAGGGCAATCAGCCCCAGCATTTT.

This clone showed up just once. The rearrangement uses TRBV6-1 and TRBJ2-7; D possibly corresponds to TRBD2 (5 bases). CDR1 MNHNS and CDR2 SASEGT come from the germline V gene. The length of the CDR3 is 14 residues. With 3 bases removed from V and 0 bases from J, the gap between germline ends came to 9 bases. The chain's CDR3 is CASSEAGNSYEQYF. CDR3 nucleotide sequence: TGTGCCAGCAGTGAGGCCGGGAACTCCTACGAGCAGTACTTC.

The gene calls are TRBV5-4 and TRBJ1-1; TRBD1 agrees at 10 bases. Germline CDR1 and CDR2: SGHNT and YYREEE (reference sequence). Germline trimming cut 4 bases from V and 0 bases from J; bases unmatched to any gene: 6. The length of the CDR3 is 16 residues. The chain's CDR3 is CASSRQGQGMNTEAFF. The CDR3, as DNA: TGTGCCAGCAGCCGCCAGGGACAGGGGATGAACACTGAAGCTTTCTTT.

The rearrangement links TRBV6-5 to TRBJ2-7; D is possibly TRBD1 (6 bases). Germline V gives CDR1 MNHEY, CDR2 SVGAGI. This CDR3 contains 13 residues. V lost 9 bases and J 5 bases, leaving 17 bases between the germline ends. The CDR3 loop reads CASRDRPSDEQYF. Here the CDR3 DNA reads TGTGCCAGTAGAGACAGGCCATCCGACGAGCAGTACTTC.

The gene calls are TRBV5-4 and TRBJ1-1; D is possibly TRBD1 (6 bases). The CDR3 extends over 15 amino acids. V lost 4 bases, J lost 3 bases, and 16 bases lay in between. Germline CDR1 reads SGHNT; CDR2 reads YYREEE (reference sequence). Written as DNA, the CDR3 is TGTGCCAGCAGCCCGGACAGTATGGGATACACTGAAGCTTTCTTT. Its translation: CASSPDSMGYTEAFF.

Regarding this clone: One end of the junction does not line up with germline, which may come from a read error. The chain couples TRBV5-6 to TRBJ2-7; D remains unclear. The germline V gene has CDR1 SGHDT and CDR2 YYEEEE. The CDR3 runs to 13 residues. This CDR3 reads CASTLPRGDEQYF. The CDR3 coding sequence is TGTGCCAGCACCTTGCCTCGAGGAGACGAGCAGTACTTC.

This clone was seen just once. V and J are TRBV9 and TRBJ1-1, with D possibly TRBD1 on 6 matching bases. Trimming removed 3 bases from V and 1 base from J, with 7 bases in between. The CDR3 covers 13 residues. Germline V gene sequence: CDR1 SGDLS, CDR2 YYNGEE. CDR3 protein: CASSEDRNTEAFF. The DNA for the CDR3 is TGTGCCAGCAGCGAGGACAGGAACACTGAAGCTTTCTTT.

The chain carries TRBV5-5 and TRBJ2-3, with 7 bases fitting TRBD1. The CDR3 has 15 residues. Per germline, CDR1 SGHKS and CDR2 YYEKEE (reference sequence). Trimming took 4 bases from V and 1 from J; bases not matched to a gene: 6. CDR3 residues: CASSVRDSRTDTQYF. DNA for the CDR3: TGTGCCAGCAGCGTCCGGGACAGCCGCACAGATACGCAGTATTTT.

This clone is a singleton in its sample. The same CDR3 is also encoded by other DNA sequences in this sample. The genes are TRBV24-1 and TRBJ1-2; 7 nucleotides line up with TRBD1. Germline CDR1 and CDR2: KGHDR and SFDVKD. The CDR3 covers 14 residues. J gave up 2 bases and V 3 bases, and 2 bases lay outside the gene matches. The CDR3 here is CATSDPGGNYGYTF. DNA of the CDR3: TGTGCCACCAGTGATCCAGGGGGGAACTATGGCTACACCTTC.